This TCR beta chain is drawn from a study of blood T cell repertoires in COVID-19. Study-wide background: Whether acute or convalescent, the COVID-19 samples came from the United States, Italy and Spain. PBMCs, B-cell-depleted T cells, or T cells were the source of the cDNA or gDNA that made up the material.

In the original analysis: Researchers report that nucleated cell counts were estimated from reference gene primer amplification. The repertoire was sequenced with immunoSEQ multiplex PCR; TCRdb's copy has only in-frame clones and lacks some. For V, J and clone size, that table is used; D and trimming come from the DNA. The table lists roughly 120,000 clones, roughly 80% of them singletons. The CDR3 length is 16 residues. Looked up from germline, CDR1 is SGHAT and CDR2 is FQNNGV. V gave up 2 bases and J gave up 5 bases; unmatched junction bases: 11. The chain links TRBV11-2 to TRBJ1-2; TRBD1 matches 7 bases. The sequencing input was peripheral blood. The sequence derives from a man in his fifties or sixties with acute or convalescent COVID-19. Written as DNA, the CDR3 is TGTGCCAGCAGCTTACGACGTACCGGGACAGTGTATGGCTACACCTTC. Its translation: CASSLRRTGTVYGYTF.